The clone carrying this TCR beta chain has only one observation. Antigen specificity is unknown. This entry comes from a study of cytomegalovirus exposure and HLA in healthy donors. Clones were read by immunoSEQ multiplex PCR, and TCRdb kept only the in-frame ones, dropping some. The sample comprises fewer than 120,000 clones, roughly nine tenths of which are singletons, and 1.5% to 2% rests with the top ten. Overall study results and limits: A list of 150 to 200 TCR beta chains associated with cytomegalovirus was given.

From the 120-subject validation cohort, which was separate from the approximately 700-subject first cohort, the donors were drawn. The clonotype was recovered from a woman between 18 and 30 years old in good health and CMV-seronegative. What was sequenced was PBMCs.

The CDR3 bases are TGTGCCAGCAGCTCGGGACAGGGGAAATACGAGCAGTACTTC. This encodes CASSSGQGKYEQYF. The chain is built from TRBV11-2 and TRBJ2-7, with 10 bases aligning to TRBD1. The length of the CDR3 is 14 residues. Germline trimming cut 4 bases from V and 4 bases from J; bases unmatched to any gene: 4. The germline gives CDR1 SGHAT, CDR2 FQNNGV.